This T cell receptor beta chain was sequenced during a study of human T cells and chemical hapten exposure. On the study more broadly: Diphenylcyclopropenone, dosed weekly to the scalp, was given to patients throughout the roughly 24-week study.

Notes on the study in general: Donors in the study had alopecia, meaning their immune response may differ from healthy people's.

Sample time point: patch test 2, 6 weeks after DPC sensitization. Stated treatment: therapeutic diphenylcyclopropenone sensitization with weekly scalp DPC. Using its own MiXCR run on the RACE reads, TCRdb lists one record per CDR3 protein. Of roughly 380,000 distinct CDR3 sequences in the sample, just under 6.5% are singletons; the top ten hold around 5.6%. Germline CDR1 LNHNV, CDR2 YYDKDF (reference sequence). This CDR3 has 12 amino acids. V gave up 0 bases and J gave up 5 bases, with 5 bases separating them. This clonotype was detected only a few times. As yet, its antigen is unknown. The chain employs TRBV15 and TRBJ2-7; D gene uncertain. The receptor comes from a woman between 18 and 29 years old with alopecia areata. Some clones in this sample may be carry-over from other donors' samples. The sequences come from whole blood, collected in connection with sensitization to the hapten diphenylcyclopropenone (DPC). The DNA of the CDR3 is TGTGCCACCAGCAGAGATCTGAACGAGCAGTACTTC. Translating it yields CATSRDLNEQYF.